This entry features one T cell receptor beta chain sequence. The target antigen is unknown. The data originate from a study of cytotoxic CD8 clonotypes in ibrutinib-treated CLL. Study context: Response samples were taken after a median of approximately 11 months on treatment, range 6 to 36. Regarding the study as a whole: Sustained-remission and progressing patients had unequal sampling times. Patients had baseline clonality above age-matched healthy donors, and this clonality moved with circulating CD8+ T-cell counts.

Germline trimming cut 5 bases from V and 3 bases from J; bases unmatched to any gene: 7. The CDR3 has 14 residues. Looked up from germline, CDR1 is LNHNV and CDR2 is YYDKDF (reference sequence). The data were produced by immunoSEQ multiplex PCR, yet TCRdb's version contains in-frame clones alone and is incomplete. This table has 76,000 or so clones, less than 85% appearing once. Cryopreserved PBMCs yielded about 2.1 micrograms of genomic DNA for TCR beta libraries. The rearrangement joins TRBV15 to TRBJ2-7; 7 nucleotides align to TRBD1. Specimen: PBMCs, collected after 24 months of ibrutinib treatment. This clonotype was obtained from a human donor with chronic lymphocytic leukemia. The CDR3 here is CATSPRDSSYEQYF. The DNA of the CDR3 is TGTGCCACCAGCCCCCGGGACAGCAGCTACGAGCAGTACTTC.